This paragraph covers one TCR beta chain sequence. Its antigen is not known. The entry originates in a study of T cell repertoires in cytomegalovirus infection. Germline values: CDR1 SGHRS, CDR2 YFSETQ. Trimming took off 4 bases at V and 2 bases at J, with 15 bases between the two ends. The CDR3 has 15 residues. Findings and caveats of the study: HLA-C-restricted CMV clonotypes gave the most frequent clonotype in two of eight donors.

TCRdb recomputed calls from the reads with MiXCR, one row per CDR3 protein. The sample carries about 470,000 distinct CDR3 sequences, roughly 42% recorded once. This TCR was sampled from a human donor in good health (CMV status not recorded). Some clones in this sample may be carry-over from other donors' samples. The sample consisted of cultured PBMCs, taken from culture after CMV antigen stimulation. The V and J genes are TRBV5-1 and TRBJ1-2; no clear D gene. Written as DNA, the CDR3 is TGCGCCAGCAGCCCCCGGATGGCAGACAACTATGGCTACACCTTC. It yields the protein CASSPRMADNYGYTF.